This T cell receptor beta chain was sequenced for a study of T cell repertoires in cytomegalovirus infection. Study-wide context: Through public TCR beta signatures, both CMV infection and matching HLA type were indicated.

TCRdb called the reads again in MiXCR, with one record for every CDR3 protein. This sample has roughly 100,000 distinct CDR3 sequences, with 15% to 20% found just once. This clonotype was picked up a small number of times. Its specificity is unknown. Study observations and caveats: CMV carriers with the relevant HLA were identified by cumulative public TCR beta family frequency. Dominant in the ex vivo response were TCR beta clonotypes restricted by HLA-C and specific for CMV.

The V gene lost 3 bases and the J gene lost 3 bases, with 12 bases spanning the gap. This CDR3 comprises 14 residues. Germline V gene lookup returns CDR1 SQVTM and CDR2 ANQGSEA. The receptor was derived from a human donor in good health (CMV status not recorded). Some clones in this sample may be carry-over from other donors' samples. The chain carries TRBV29-1 and TRBJ2-1; weak D call: TRBD2 (6 bases). The source material was PBMCs. The CDR3 protein is CSVDGGDDYNEQFF. The CDR3 coding sequence is TGCAGCGTTGATGGAGGGGATGACTACAATGAGCAGTTCTTC.